The next 22 T cell receptor beta chains were all read from a single sample in a study of post-analysis software for immune sequencing data. Study results and limitations: Patients showed TRBV5-6, TRBV5-1 and TRBV20-1 among 4 or 5 TRBV segments more frequent than in controls.

The authors incorporated unique molecular identifiers into the TCR beta cDNA libraries. TCRdb processed the PCR reads anew with MiXCR; each CDR3 protein has one entry. The table records fewer than 900,000 distinct CDR3 sequences, just over 45% of them present only once. Antigen specificity for these receptors is unknown. The specimen sequenced was blood. The origin of the receptors is a girl aged 10-17 years with multiple sclerosis.

The chain couples TRBV27 to TRBJ1-4; the match to TRBD1 covers 8 bases. The CDR3 has 14 residues. Per germline, CDR1 MNHEY and CDR2 SMNVEV (reference sequence). The trim removed 6 bases at V and 4 bases at J, leaving 4 bases unmatched. The CDR3 is CASRRTGLNEKLFF. The CDR3 DNA sequence: TGTGCCAGCAGAAGGACAGGGCTTAATGAAAAACTGTTTTTT.

This clonotype came up many times. V and J are TRBV28 and TRBJ2-7, with TRBD2 matching over 10 bases. Germline V gives CDR1 MDHEN, CDR2 SYDVKM. V lost 6 bases to trimming and J lost 2 bases; unmatched junction nucleotides: 7. The CDR3 consists of 15 residues. CDR3 sequence (DNA): TGTGCCAGCAGCTCGCGGACTAGCGGAACCTACGAGCAGTACTTC. Amino acids: CASSSRTSGTYEQYF.

The chain has TRBV4-3 and TRBJ2-2; no firm D call. Trimming left V 4 bases short and J 6 bases short, with 12 bases between. Germline CDR1 and CDR2: LGHNA and YSLEER. The CDR3 contains 14 residues. The CDR3 spells CASSLRHEAGELFF. Written as DNA, the CDR3 is TGCGCCAGCAGCCTGAGGCACGAGGCCGGGGAGCTGTTTTTT.

As for this clonotype: One end of the junction is discordant with germline, which a read error may explain. The rearrangement links TRBV4-2 to TRBJ1-1, with D unclear. Germline-derived CDR1 and CDR2 are LGHNA and YNFKEQ. The CDR3 is 15 amino acids. The CDR3, as DNA: TGTGCCAGCAGTCAAGATCGTGCGAGAACCACTGAAGCTTTCTTT. Protein: CASSQDRARTTEAFF.

The sample holds a few counts of this clonotype. The J gene is TRBJ2-7, the V gene TRBV20-1; D perhaps matches TRBD1 (6 bases). The J call is in doubt because the DNA end fits TRBJ2-5 better. Germline V gene data show CDR1 as DFQATT and CDR2 as SNEGSKA (reference sequence). This CDR3 comprises 12 residues. The CDR3 sequence is CSAASQGETQYF. For the CDR3, the DNA is TGCAGTGCCGCCTCGCAGGGGGAGACCCAGTACTTC.

The chain combines TRBV5-5 with TRBJ2-2, with TRBD1 identical over 7 bases. Unmatched junction bases numbered 5, after V lost 2 bases and J lost 7 bases. The length of the CDR3 is 14 residues. Germline CDR1 and CDR2: SGHKS and YYEKEE (reference sequence). In DNA, the CDR3 is TGTGCCAGCAGCTTACAGGGGATTGGCGGGGAGCTGTTTTTT. Translation: CASSLQGIGGELFF.

The V call is TRBV6-5, the J call TRBJ2-5; TRBD1 aligns across 7 bases. The CDR3 runs to 15 residues. CDR1 MNHEY and CDR2 SVGAGI come from the germline V gene. V lost 1 base to trimming and J lost 5 bases; unmatched junction nucleotides: 7. The CDR3 bases are TGTGCCAGCAGTTACTACAGGGGTTCGGCGGAGACCCAGTACTTC. Its protein is CASSYYRGSAETQYF.

The chain recombines TRBV24-1 with TRBJ2-1; perhaps D is TRBD1 or TRBD2 (5 bases each). Trimming shortened V by 4 bases and J by 5 bases, and 11 bases separated the two germline ends. Germline-derived CDR1 and CDR2 are KGHDR and SFDVKD. The CDR3 sequence is 14 residues long. CDR3 loop: CATSDQGPNNEQFF. CDR3 nucleotides: TGTGCCACCAGTGACCAGGGACCGAACAATGAGCAGTTCTTC.

This chain joins TRBV6-2 or TRBV6-3 and TRBJ2-1, with D tentatively TRBD2 (6 bases). Germline loops: CDR1 MNHEY, CDR2 SVGEGT. CDR3 length: 15 residues. The V end lost 2 bases, the J end lost 4 bases, and 12 bases lay between the germline ends. CDR3 amino acids: CASSYGGLGYNEQFF. CDR3 bases: TGTGCCAGCAGTTACGGGGGACTGGGGTACAATGAGCAGTTCTTC.

V and J are TRBV4-1 and TRBJ1-1, with D unclear. The CDR3 length is 13 residues. V was trimmed by 4 bases and J by 4 bases, leaving 10 bases between them. Looked up from germline, CDR1 is MGHRA and CDR2 is YSYEKL. CDR3 protein: CASSLDWVTEAFF. The CDR3 DNA reads as TGCGCCAGCAGCCTTGACTGGGTCACTGAAGCTTTCTTT.

This chain connects TRBV6-1 to TRBJ2-7; a weak D match, TRBD1 (6 bases). The V gene's germline CDR1 is MNHNS and CDR2 SASEGT. CDR3 size: 17 residues. With 1 base removed from V and 3 bases from J, the gap between germline ends came to 19 bases. In nucleotides, the CDR3 is TGTGCCAGCAGTGAAGTAGACAGGAGCCTCTGGGACTACGAGCAGTACTTC. It codes for CASSEVDRSLWDYEQYF.

The J gene is TRBJ2-1, the V gene TRBV12-3 or TRBV12-4, with 8 positions matching TRBD2. The junction had 11 bases not matched to a gene; V was cut back by 5 bases and J by 8 bases. The CDR3 loop spans 15 amino acids. In DNA, the CDR3 is TGTGCCAGCAGTCCCCCGCTAGCGGGTGGCCATGAGCAGTTCTTC. Translated: CASSPPLAGGHEQFF.

V is TRBV11-2 and J is TRBJ1-2; D is undetermined. Germline V gives CDR1 SGHAT, CDR2 FQNNGV. There are 13 residues in the CDR3. Trimming shortened V by 1 base and J by 8 bases, and 11 bases separated the two germline ends. Here the CDR3 DNA reads TGTGCCAGCAGCTTAGGGACTAGCGGCGGCTACACCTTC. Translation gives CASSLGTSGGYTF.

Concerning this clonotype: Germline is not matched at one junction end, which may reflect a read error. The chain has TRBV12-3 or TRBV12-4 and TRBJ2-1; TRBD2 is a possible D gene (5 bases). The length of the CDR3 is 12 residues. The DNA for the CDR3 is TGTGCCGGCAGCCCCCTCGGGGATGAGCAGTTCTTC. Translated: CAGSPLGDEQFF.

A few counts support this clonotype. This sequence joins TRBV3-1 and TRBJ1-2; D is uncertain. In germline, CDR1 is LGHDT, CDR2 YNNKEL (reference sequence). CDR3 length equals 14 residues. Deletions cut 0 bases from V and 7 bases from J, with 12 bases between. This chain's CDR3 is CASSQDLAARGYTF. The DNA for the CDR3 is TGTGCCAGCAGCCAAGATTTAGCGGCCCGTGGCTACACCTTC. Looking up the rest from reference TRBV3-1 and TRBJ1-2 gives the full variable domain: DTAVSQTPKYLVTQMGNDKSIKCEQNLGHDTMYWYKQDSKKFLKIMFSYNNKELIINETVPNRFSPKSPDKAHLNLHINSLELGDSAVYFCASSQDLAARGYTFGSGTRLTVV.

In DNA form, the CDR3 reads TGTGCCAGCAGCCCCTCAGGGCTAGCGGGGGCTTGCGAGCAGTACTTC. Translating it yields CASSPSGLAGACEQYF. The J gene is TRBJ2-7, the V gene TRBV7-9; 10 nucleotides align to TRBD2. The germline V gene has CDR1 SEHNR and CDR2 FQNEAQ (reference sequence). V lost 5 bases and J lost 6; bases outside the gene matches: 13. CDR3 length: 16 amino acids.

The chain recombines TRBV20-1 with TRBJ2-7, with 8 bases identical to TRBD1. Germline V gives CDR1 DFQATT, CDR2 SNEGSKA (reference sequence). CDR3 size: 14 residues. The trim removed 2 bases at V and 4 bases at J, leaving 7 bases unmatched. The chain's CDR3 is CSARFGQGPYEQYF. As DNA, the CDR3 is TGCAGTGCTAGATTCGGACAGGGCCCTTACGAGCAGTACTTC.

The V and J genes are TRBV6-5 and TRBJ2-7; D might be TRBD2 (6 bases). Germline CDR1 is MNHEY and CDR2 is SVGAGI. V lost 2 bases and J lost 0, with 8 bases in between. The CDR3 runs 14 residues. The CDR3 bases are TGTGCCAGCAGTTACGGTAGCGGCTCCTACGAGCAGTACTTC. It specifies CASSYGSGSYEQYF.

The V and J genes are TRBV20-1 and TRBJ2-1; 9 bases align to TRBD2. In germline, CDR1 is DFQATT, CDR2 SNEGSKA (reference sequence). The V gene end was trimmed by 4 bases and the J gene end by 7 bases; junction bases not matched to a gene: 8. This CDR3 is built from 14 residues. DNA for the CDR3: TGCAGTGCTAAGAGCGCGGGAGGGAAAAATGAGCAGTTCTTC. Translating it yields CSAKSAGGKNEQFF.

This clonotype showed up many times. This rearrangement joins TRBV6-1 to TRBJ2-5; TRBD1 matches 7 bases. Germline-derived CDR1 and CDR2 are MNHNS and SASEGT. The junction had 5 bases not matched to a gene; V was cut back by 5 bases and J by 5 bases. CDR3 length: 13 residues. The CDR3 DNA reads as TGTGCCAGCAGTAAACAGGGGCACGAGACCCAGTACTTC. Its protein product is CASSKQGHETQYF.

This clonotype was detected only a few times. This chain joins TRBV4-2 and TRBJ2-2, with D possibly matching TRBD2 (5 bases). Deletions cut 5 bases from V and 3 bases from J, with 10 bases between. This CDR3 contains 14 residues. Germline CDR1 is LGHNA and CDR2 is YNFKEQ. The CDR3 DNA is TGTGCCAGCAGCTCAACTAGTTACACCGGGGAGCTGTTTTTT. This gives the protein CASSSTSYTGELFF.

In this sample, this clonotype turned up a few times. The chain employs TRBV12-3 or TRBV12-4 and TRBJ1-1; D call uncertain. Trimming took 3 bases from V and 3 from J, leaving 14 bases between them. The CDR3 is 15 amino acids. The CDR3 spells CASSFRPPGDTEAFF. Here the CDR3 DNA reads TGTGCCAGCAGTTTCCGACCACCTGGGGACACTGAAGCTTTCTTT.